This is a list of T cell receptor beta chains from one sample in a study of identical twins. TCRdb re-derived calls from the 5' RACE reads in MiXCR, one entry per CDR3 protein. The sample yields 1.5 million or so distinct CDR3 sequences, around a third seen once. The specimen sequenced was cord blood. The receptors come from a newborn girl in good health. CDR3s include the opening cysteine and the closing phenylalanine or tryptophan. D genes are given only for firm matches. Clone size appears in some rows only: once, few, many, or a class for an expanded clone.

clone_size: NA; j_call: TRBJ2-5; d_call: NA; v_call: TRBV18; cdr3_aa: CASSPPVLETQYF; cdr3_nt: TGTGCCAGCTCACCACCGGTTTTGGAGACCCAGTACTTC
clone_size: many; j_call: TRBJ2-1; d_call: TRBD1; v_call: TRBV7-9; cdr3_aa: CASSPRTGRYNEQFF; cdr3_nt: TGTGCCAGCAGCCCTAGGACAGGGCGGTACAATGAGCAGTTCTTC
clone_size: few; j_call: TRBJ2-3; d_call: TRBD2; v_call: TRBV20-1; cdr3_aa: CSATASGTSTDTQYF; cdr3_nt: TGCAGTGCTACGGCTAGCGGAACTAGCACAGATACGCAGTATTTT
clone_size: NA; j_call: TRBJ2-1; d_call: NA; v_call: TRBV5-6; cdr3_aa: CASSLVATEAGYSYNEQFF; cdr3_nt: TGTGCCAGCAGCTTGGTGGCGACCGAAGCGGGTTACTCCTACAATGAGCAGTTCTTC
clone_size: few; j_call: TRBJ2-1; d_call: NA; v_call: TRBV20-1; cdr3_aa: CSARVGPLYNEQFF; cdr3_nt: TGCAGTGCTAGGGTGGGACCGCTCTACAATGAGCAGTTCTTC
clone_size: NA; j_call: TRBJ2-1; d_call: NA; v_call: TRBV6-2/TRBV6-3; cdr3_aa: CASSPTTSKDEQFF; cdr3_nt: TGTGCCAGCAGTCCGACGACTAGTAAGGATGAGCAGTTCTTC
clone_size: NA; j_call: TRBJ2-1; d_call: TRBD2; v_call: TRBV12-5; cdr3_aa: CASGLRLAGGSNEQFF; cdr3_nt: TGTGCTAGTGGTTTAAGACTAGCGGGGGGGTCGAATGAGCAGTTCTTC
clone_size: NA; j_call: TRBJ2-3; d_call: TRBD2; v_call: TRBV19; cdr3_aa: CASRSSGLGTDTQYF; cdr3_nt: TGTGCCAGTAGGTCTAGCGGCCTCGGCACAGATACGCAGTATTTT
clone_size: many; j_call: TRBJ2-3; d_call: NA; v_call: TRBV10-3; cdr3_aa: CAISVTADTQYF; cdr3_nt: TGTGCCATCAGTGTTACCGCAGATACGCAGTATTTT
clone_size: once; j_call: TRBJ2-2; d_call: NA; v_call: TRBV2; cdr3_aa: CASSESHPNTGELFF; cdr3_nt: TGTGCCAGCAGTGAAAGTCATCCGAACACCGGGGAGCTGTTTTTT
clone_size: NA; j_call: TRBJ2-7; d_call: NA; v_call: TRBV6-6; cdr3_aa: CASSTDRRGSYEQYF; cdr3_nt: TGTGCCAGCAGTACCGACAGGAGGGGGTCATACGAGCAGTACTTC
clone_size: NA; j_call: TRBJ2-1; d_call: TRBD2; v_call: TRBV5-6; cdr3_aa: CASSLATGVLVSGRNHNEQFF; cdr3_nt: TGTGCCAGCAGCTTGGCCACAGGGGTGCTGGTTAGCGGGAGGAACCACAATGAGCAGTTCTTC
clone_size: few; j_call: TRBJ1-2; d_call: NA; v_call: TRBV7-9; cdr3_aa: CASSFPTSSSGYTF; cdr3_nt: TGTGCCAGCAGCTTTCCCACCTCCTCGAGTGGCTACACCTTC
clone_size: NA; j_call: TRBJ2-3; d_call: TRBD2; v_call: TRBV7-8; cdr3_aa: CASSLGTSGNVDTQYF; cdr3_nt: TGTGCCAGCAGCTTGGGGACTAGCGGGAATGTGGATACGCAGTATTTT
clone_size: few; j_call: TRBJ1-2; d_call: NA; v_call: TRBV5-1; cdr3_aa: CASSTGGRNNYGYTF; cdr3_nt: TGCGCCAGCAGCACCGGAGGTCGGAATAACTATGGCTACACCTTC
clone_size: many; j_call: TRBJ2-1; d_call: TRBD2; v_call: TRBV12-3/TRBV12-4; cdr3_aa: CAIRTSGKSNEQFF; cdr3_nt: TGTGCCATCCGGACTAGCGGGAAATCCAATGAGCAGTTCTTC
clone_size: many; j_call: TRBJ2-5; d_call: TRBD1; v_call: TRBV25-1; cdr3_aa: CASSASLTGGQETQYF; cdr3_nt: TGTGCCAGCAGTGCATCTTTGACAGGGGGCCAAGAGACCCAGTACTTC
clone_size: NA; j_call: TRBJ2-5; d_call: TRBD1; v_call: TRBV24-1; cdr3_aa: CATSARFWGQHPKRETQYF; cdr3_nt: TGTGCCACCAGTGCTCGCTTTTGGGGACAGCACCCGAAGAGGGAGACCCAGTACTTC
clone_size: many; j_call: TRBJ1-5; d_call: NA; v_call: TRBV19; cdr3_aa: CASGGNQPQHF; cdr3_nt: TGTGCCAGCGGGGGAAATCAGCCCCAGCATTTT
clone_size: NA; j_call: TRBJ2-2; d_call: TRBD2; v_call: TRBV4-2; cdr3_aa: CASSQTSGGATGELFF; cdr3_nt: TGTGCCAGCAGCCAAACTAGCGGGGGGGCCACCGGGGAGCTGTTTTTT
clone_size: NA; j_call: TRBJ1-4; d_call: NA; v_call: TRBV29-1; cdr3_aa: CSVEDLEGAANEELFF; cdr3_nt: TGCAGCGTTGAAGATCTTGAGGGCGCGGCTAATGAAGAACTGTTTTTT
clone_size: few; j_call: TRBJ2-7; d_call: NA; v_call: TRBV12-3/TRBV12-4; cdr3_aa: CASSFLDGYEQYF; cdr3_nt: TGTGCCAGCAGTTTCCTGGACGGCTACGAGCAGTACTTC
clone_size: NA; j_call: TRBJ2-1; d_call: TRBD1; v_call: TRBV20-1; cdr3_aa: CSARGGQYNEQFF; cdr3_nt: TGCAGTGCTAGAGGGGGACAGTACAATGAGCAGTTCTTC
clone_size: NA; j_call: TRBJ1-4; d_call: NA; v_call: TRBV29-1; cdr3_aa: CSVGKGTNEKLFF; cdr3_nt: TGCAGCGTTGGTAAGGGGACTAATGAAAAACTGTTTTTT
clone_size: few; j_call: TRBJ2-1; d_call: TRBD2; v_call: TRBV3-1; cdr3_aa: CASSPQLAVGFNEQFF; cdr3_nt: TGTGCCAGCAGCCCTCAACTAGCGGTTGGTTTCAATGAGCAGTTCTTC
clone_size: NA; j_call: TRBJ1-1; d_call: NA; v_call: TRBV11-1; cdr3_aa: CASSFQRTEAFF; cdr3_nt: TGTGCCAGCAGCTTTCAGCGTACTGAAGCTTTCTTT
clone_size: NA; j_call: TRBJ2-7; d_call: NA; v_call: TRBV10-3; cdr3_aa: CAISDNRTPSYEQYF; cdr3_nt: TGTGCCATCAGTGACAACAGGACCCCCTCCTACGAGCAGTACTTC
clone_size: NA; j_call: TRBJ2-3; d_call: TRBD2; v_call: TRBV13; cdr3_aa: CASKASGDTQYF; cdr3_nt: TGTGCCAGCAAGGCTAGCGGAGATACGCAGTATTTT
clone_size: NA; j_call: TRBJ2-1; d_call: TRBD2; v_call: TRBV20-1; cdr3_aa: CSGGRVNEQFF; cdr3_nt: TGCAGTGGGGGGAGGGTCAATGAGCAGTTCTTC
clone_size: NA; j_call: TRBJ2-1; d_call: TRBD1; v_call: TRBV12-3/TRBV12-4; cdr3_aa: CASRPPGQGSYNEQFF; cdr3_nt: TGTGCCAGCAGACCCCCGGGACAGGGATCCTACAATGAGCAGTTCTTC
clone_size: NA; j_call: TRBJ2-5; d_call: TRBD1; v_call: TRBV28; cdr3_aa: CASSLRDRGPQETQYF; cdr3_nt: TGTGCCAGCAGTTTACGGGACAGGGGGCCCCAAGAGACCCAGTACTTC
clone_size: few; j_call: TRBJ1-2; d_call: NA; v_call: TRBV20-1; cdr3_aa: CSASLDSFGYTF; cdr3_nt: TGCAGTGCTAGTCTTGACAGTTTTGGCTACACCTTC
clone_size: few; j_call: TRBJ2-1; d_call: NA; v_call: TRBV12-3/TRBV12-4; cdr3_aa: CASSPQGATGNEQFF; cdr3_nt: TGTGCCAGCAGCCCCCAGGGCGCAACAGGGAATGAGCAGTTCTTC
clone_size: few; j_call: TRBJ2-1; d_call: TRBD2; v_call: TRBV4-1; cdr3_aa: CASSPTTSLAGGLYNEQFF; cdr3_nt: TGCGCCAGCAGCCCCACAACGTCCCTAGCGGGGGGGCTTTACAATGAGCAGTTCTTC
clone_size: NA; j_call: TRBJ2-3; d_call: TRBD2; v_call: TRBV9; cdr3_aa: CASSGRALSGRYGDTQYF; cdr3_nt: TGTGCCAGCAGCGGACGGGCCCTAAGCGGGAGGTATGGAGATACGCAGTATTTT
clone_size: few; j_call: TRBJ2-1; d_call: NA; v_call: TRBV14; cdr3_aa: CASSLMASYNEQFF; cdr3_nt: TGTGCCAGCAGCCTGATGGCGTCCTACAATGAGCAGTTCTTC
clone_size: NA; j_call: TRBJ2-1; d_call: TRBD2; v_call: TRBV4-1; cdr3_aa: CASSQPPSLSLALAGVVNEQFF; cdr3_nt: TGCGCCAGCAGCCAACCCCCGTCCCTCTCCCTAGCCCTAGCGGGGGTCGTTAATGAGCAGTTCTTC
clone_size: few; j_call: TRBJ2-1; d_call: NA; v_call: TRBV3-1; cdr3_aa: CASSQDTPTKFF; cdr3_nt: TGTGCCAGCAGCCAAGATACCCCGACTAAGTTCTTC
clone_size: once; j_call: TRBJ2-7; d_call: TRBD1; v_call: TRBV20-1; cdr3_aa: CSARQGAYYEQYF; cdr3_nt: TGCAGTGCTAGACAGGGGGCCTACTACGAGCAGTACTTC
clone_size: NA; j_call: TRBJ2-5; d_call: NA; v_call: TRBV3-1; cdr3_aa: CASSPILVGTNEQYF; cdr3_nt: TGTGCCAGCAGCCCCATTTTGGTGGGGACGAATGAGCAGTACTTC
clone_size: NA; j_call: TRBJ1-1; d_call: NA; v_call: TRBV4-1; cdr3_aa: CASSQATLREEAFF; cdr3_nt: TGCGCCAGCAGCCAAGCGACCCTCCGGGAAGAAGCTTTCTTT
clone_size: few; j_call: TRBJ2-7; d_call: TRBD2; v_call: TRBV28; cdr3_aa: CASRQRGLAGGRAYNEQYF; cdr3_nt: TGTGCCAGCAGGCAGAGAGGACTAGCGGGGGGAAGGGCCTACAATGAGCAGTACTTC
clone_size: many; j_call: TRBJ2-1; d_call: TRBD2; v_call: TRBV12-3/TRBV12-4; cdr3_aa: CASSFRGLAGGYNEQFF; cdr3_nt: TGTGCCAGCAGTTTTCGGGGACTAGCGGGAGGTTACAATGAGCAGTTCTTC
clone_size: few; j_call: TRBJ1-6; d_call: NA; v_call: TRBV10-3; cdr3_aa: CAISEGFGGNSPLHF; cdr3_nt: TGTGCCATCAGTGAAGGGTTTGGGGGTAATTCACCCCTCCACTTT
clone_size: NA; j_call: TRBJ2-1; d_call: NA; v_call: TRBV4-2; cdr3_aa: CASSPPGKAYNEQFF; cdr3_nt: TGTGCCAGCAGCCCTCCGGGAAAGGCCTACAATGAGCAGTTCTTC
clone_size: NA; j_call: TRBJ2-5; d_call: TRBD2; v_call: TRBV2; cdr3_aa: CAGSGAAQETQYF; cdr3_nt: TGTGCCGGCAGCGGGGCCGCTCAAGAGACCCAGTACTTC
clone_size: once; j_call: TRBJ2-3; d_call: TRBD2; v_call: TRBV12-3/TRBV12-4; cdr3_aa: CASSLSGTSTDMQYF; cdr3_nt: TGTGCCAGCAGTTTAAGTGGGACTAGCACAGATATGCAGTATTTT
clone_size: NA; j_call: TRBJ2-1; d_call: TRBD2; v_call: TRBV7-9; cdr3_aa: CASSLSLSGNEQFF; cdr3_nt: TGTGCCAGCAGCTTATCCCTTAGCGGGAATGAGCAGTTCTTC
clone_size: few; j_call: TRBJ2-3; d_call: NA; v_call: TRBV9; cdr3_aa: CASSVVGGITDTQYF; cdr3_nt: TGTGCCAGCAGCGTAGTTGGGGGGATCACAGATACGCAGTATTTT
clone_size: NA; j_call: TRBJ1-2; d_call: NA; v_call: TRBV21-1; cdr3_aa: CASSKVGDVSYGYTF; cdr3_nt: TGTGCCAGCAGCAAAGTTGGGGACGTGAGCTATGGCTACACCTTC
clone_size: NA; j_call: TRBJ2-1; d_call: TRBD1; v_call: TRBV20-1; cdr3_aa: CSASTGTGDNEQFF; cdr3_nt: TGCAGTGCTAGTACCGGGACAGGGGACAATGAGCAGTTCTTC